This is a list of T cell receptor beta chains from one sample in a study of shared clonotypes between healthy human individuals. Sequencing was performed with immunoSEQ multiplex PCR; in TCRdb, only in-frame clones are kept and a portion is missing. The sample has 2,100,000 or so clones; almost 96% are singletons. The source material was naive CD4+ T cells sorted from blood. The receptors derive from a man between 18 and 35 years old in good health. Each CDR3 is given with its conserved first and last residue. The D gene is left open where the match is weak. Size is stated for part of the rows, as once, few or many counts, or as a class when the clone is expanded.

V	size	D	J	DNA	CDR3
TRBV10-2	.	TRBD2	TRBJ2-7	TGCGCCAGCAGTGAGTCTAGCGGGGGACCCTACGAGCAGTACTTC	CASSESSGGPYEQYF
TRBV4-1	.	.	TRBJ2-2	TGCGCCAGCAGCCAAGTCCCGCAGTACACCGGGGAGCTGTTTTTT	CASSQVPQYTGELFF
TRBV5-6	.	TRBD2	TRBJ2-3	TGTGCCAGCAGCTTGCGACTAGCCACAGATACGCAGTATTTT	CASSLRLATDTQYF
TRBV6-5	.	TRBD1	TRBJ1-2	TGTGCCAGCAGTGGGGGACAGGGAGATGGCTACACCTTC	CASSGGQGDGYTF
TRBV4-1	.	.	TRBJ1-4	TGCGCCAGCAGCCATAATGGGCAGCCGCGGGAAAAACTGTTTTTT	CASSHNGQPREKLFF
TRBV2	.	.	TRBJ1-5	TGTGCCAGCATCGGGCAGGCTGGCAATCAGCCCCAGCATTTT	CASIGQAGNQPQHF
TRBV13	.	TRBD2	TRBJ2-7	TGTGCCAGCAGCCGACCGGGACTAGCGGTCCTGGAGCAGTACTTC	CASSRPGLAVLEQYF
TRBV28	.	TRBD2	TRBJ2-3	TGTGCCAGCAGTTATATGGCGGGAGGACCCACAGATACGCAGTATTTT	CASSYMAGGPTDTQYF
TRBV18	.	.	TRBJ2-7	TGTGCCAGCTCACAAAAGACTGATACGAACGAGCAGTACTTC	CASSQKTDTNEQYF
TRBV2	.	TRBD2	TRBJ2-1	TGTGCCAGCATGCAAGCGGGAGGGCCCAGCGAGCAGTTCTTC	CASMQAGGPSEQFF
TRBV30	few	.	TRBJ1-2	TGTGCCTGGAGCCCCGACCCATGGGGTGGCTACACCTTC	CAWSPDPWGGYTF
TRBV2	.	.	TRBJ2-3	TGTGCCAGCAGGCGGGGTACCCAGGGGGGCACAGATACGCAGTATTTT	CASRRGTQGGTDTQYF
TRBV2	.	TRBD2	TRBJ2-1	TGTGCCAGCAGTGTGGCGAGCGGGGGGTTCTCCTACAATGAGCAGTTCTTC	CASSVASGGFSYNEQFF
TRBV9	.	TRBD1	TRBJ1-2	TGTGCCAGCAGCCGGGACAGTAACTATGGCTACACCTTC	CASSRDSNYGYTF
TRBV12-5	.	.	TRBJ1-3	TGTGCTAGTGGTTCCCTGACGGCCTCTGGAAACACCATATATTTT	CASGSLTASGNTIYF
TRBV5-1	.	TRBD2	TRBJ2-1	TGCGCCAGCAGCTTAGGAGCGGGAGGGACCTACAATGAGCAGTTCTTC	CASSLGAGGTYNEQFF
TRBV15	.	.	TRBJ2-7	TGTGCCACCAGCAGAGATTCGGGTTTCTACGAGCAGTACTTC	CATSRDSGFYEQYF
TRBV6-5	.	.	TRBJ2-5	TGTGCCAGCAGTTATTGGGGGGCCGGGCAAGAGACCCAGTACTTC	CASSYWGAGQETQYF
TRBV9	.	.	TRBJ2-2	TGTGCCAGCAGCGTAGCTACGTGGGGGTGGAACACCGGGGAGCTGTTTTTT	CASSVATWGWNTGELFF
TRBV5-1	.	.	TRBJ2-7	TGCGCCAGCAGTGAGCCCTCGGGACGGAATTCCTACGAGCAGTACTTC	CASSEPSGRNSYEQYF
TRBV7-9	once	TRBD2	TRBJ2-1	TGTGCCAGCAGGCCTATAGCGGGAGATGAGCAGTTCTTC	CASRPIAGDEQFF
TRBV6-5	.	.	TRBJ2-2	TGTGCCAGCAGTTACGGGGGCCACACCGGGGAGCTGTTTTTT	CASSYGGHTGELFF
TRBV12-5	.	.	TRBJ2-7	TGTGCTAGTGGTTTGGTATCTGGGGGGAGCTACGAGCAGTACTTC	CASGLVSGGSYEQYF
TRBV30	.	.	TRBJ2-7	TGTGCCTGGAGTCCCGGACCCCGGACCGAGCAGTACTTC	CAWSPGPRTEQYF
TRBV6-6	.	.	TRBJ2-6	TGTGCCAGCCATCCAGGGTGGTCGGGGGCCAACGTCCTGACTTTC	CASHPGWSGANVLTF
TRBV5-4	.	.	TRBJ2-5	TGTGCCAGCAGCTTCCCACCCGGGCCTACTACCGGGCCCCAGTACTTC	CASSFPPGPTTGPQYF
TRBV5-1	.	.	TRBJ1-5	TGCGCCAGCAGCATTGGGGCAGGGGTGGACCAGCCCCAGCATTTT	CASSIGAGVDQPQHF
TRBV5-1	.	TRBD1	TRBJ1-2	TGCGCCAGCAGCTTGGGACAGGGGGTAATCTATGGCTACACCTTC	CASSLGQGVIYGYTF
TRBV5-1	.	TRBD1	TRBJ1-5	TGCGCCAGCAGGGCCGGGACAGAGACATATCAGCCCCAGCATTTT	CASRAGTETYQPQHF
TRBV5-6	few	TRBD1	TRBJ1-1	TGTGCCAGCAGGTGGAGGGGGCCGAACACTGAAGCTTTCTTT	CASRWRGPNTEAFF
TRBV10-2	.	TRBD2	TRBJ2-5	TGCGCCAGCAGAGGGACTAGCGGGAGCCGGTGGGAGACCCAGTACTTC	CASRGTSGSRWETQYF
TRBV2	.	.	TRBJ2-5	TGTGCCAGCAGCGCACAGCCCCAAGAGACCCAGTACTTC	CASSAQPQETQYF
TRBV6-5	.	.	TRBJ1-2	TGTGCCAGCAGACGCGATTATGGCTACACCTTC	CASRRDYGYTF
TRBV4-3	.	.	TRBJ1-3	TGCGCCAGCAGCCCCGCCCAGGGTGTGGGAAACACCATATATTTT	CASSPAQGVGNTIYF
TRBV19	few	TRBD1	TRBJ1-5	TGTGCCAGTAGTACGACAGGGAGAAGTCAGCCCCAGCATTTT	CASSTTGRSQPQHF
TRBV7-2	.	.	TRBJ2-3	TGTGCCAGCAGCTTTGTGGATATTGGCACAGATACGCAGTATTTT	CASSFVDIGTDTQYF
TRBV5-4	.	TRBD1	TRBJ1-3	TGTGCCAGCAGCTCCCAAGGGACAGCTTTCTCTGGAAACACCATATATTTT	CASSSQGTAFSGNTIYF
TRBV28	.	.	TRBJ2-5	TGTGCCAGCAGTTTGAGGGGACTCTGGGAGACCCAGTACTTC	CASSLRGLWETQYF
TRBV29-1	.	.	TRBJ2-1	TGCAGCGTTTACCTTCCCGAAGGGGCTCGGTACAATGAGCAGTTCTTC	CSVYLPEGARYNEQFF
TRBV4-3	once	.	TRBJ2-5	TGCGCCAGCAGCCAAGATGCCACCCGAACGGGTCAGACCCAGTACTTC	CASSQDATRTGQTQYF
TRBV5-6	.	.	TRBJ1-4	TGTGCCAGCAATGGTAGGAATGAAGGAAAACTGTTTTTT	CASNGRNEGKLFF
TRBV11-2	.	.	TRBJ1-2	TGTGCCAGTACCGGGGGCGGGCCTATTGGAGGCTACACCTTC	CASTGGGPIGGYTF
TRBV2	.	.	TRBJ2-7	TGTGCCAGCAGTGAAGTATGGTCGTCCGCCTACGAGCAGTACTTC	CASSEVWSSAYEQYF
TRBV19	few	.	TRBJ1-5	TGTGCCTCCCTGATGGGGCAGGGCAATCAGCCCCAGCATTTT	CASLMGQGNQPQHF
TRBV6-6	.	TRBD1	TRBJ1-1	TGTGCCAGCAGATCGAGGACAGGGGAGAACACTGAAGCTTTCTTT	CASRSRTGENTEAFF
TRBV5-4	.	.	TRBJ2-2	TGTGCCAGCAGCTCCAGGGAGGTCTCGAACACCGGGGAGCTGTTTTTT	CASSSREVSNTGELFF
TRBV5-1	.	.	TRBJ2-1	TGCGCCAGCAGGGGAAGTGAGAAAGGGTATGAGCAGTTCTTC	CASRGSEKGYEQFF
TRBV28	once	.	TRBJ1-1	TGTGCCAGCAGTTCACCTATCAGGGTCACTGAAGCTTTCTTT	CASSSPIRVTEAFF
TRBV5-4	.	.	TRBJ2-7	TGTGCCAGCAGCTTGGACTTGTCTGGAAACGAGCAGTACTTC	CASSLDLSGNEQYF
TRBV7-3	.	.	TRBJ2-3	TGTGCCAGCTGTCTAGGGGGGGCAGGCACAGATACGCAGTATTTT	CASCLGGAGTDTQYF
TRBV28	.	TRBD1	TRBJ1-4	TGTGCCAGCCAGGGGGCCAACGAAAAACTGTTTTTT	CASQGANEKLFF
TRBV7-9	.	.	TRBJ2-6	TGTGCCAGCAGCCGGAGACAGGCTGGGGCCAACGTCCTGACTTTC	CASSRRQAGANVLTF
TRBV29-1	.	.	TRBJ1-1	TGCAGCGCCAGTGGAGGTCCGAACACTGAAGCTTTCTTT	CSASGGPNTEAFF
TRBV5-6	.	.	TRBJ2-1	TGTGCCAGCATCTGGGGTCCTCATGGCAATGAGCAGTTCTTC	CASIWGPHGNEQFF
TRBV7-2	.	.	TRBJ2-2	TGTGCCAGCAGCTTAGGACAGCTTAACACCGGGGAGCTGTTTTTT	CASSLGQLNTGELFF
TRBV9	.	.	TRBJ2-7	TGTGCCAGCAGCCCCCGCGGGGCGAGGGACGAGCAGTACTTC	CASSPRGARDEQYF
TRBV7-6	.	.	TRBJ1-5	TGTGCCAGCAGCTTCCAGGGTCAGCCCCAGCATTTT	CASSFQGQPQHF
TRBV4-1	.	.	TRBJ2-1	TGCGCCAGCAGCCCGATGGGGGGCGTCAATGAGCAGTTCTTC	CASSPMGGVNEQFF